This T cell receptor beta chain is drawn from a study of T cell changes during pregnancy in multiple sclerosis. The table came from immunoSEQ multiplex PCR; TCRdb's copy has only in-frame clones and leaves some out. Altogether 30,000 to 45,000 clones are present, approximately 88% being singletons, with the ten largest covering more than 0.95%. The clonotype comes from a female donor with multiple sclerosis, enrolled in a pregnancy study. The source material was CD4+ T cells from peripheral blood mononuclear cells, sampled before pregnancy.

The CDR3 here is CASSWNAWDRRYNEQFF. The CDR3 nucleotides are TGTGCCAGCAGCTGGAACGCATGGGACAGGCGATACAATGAGCAGTTCTTC. The rearrangement links TRBV11-2 to TRBJ2-1, with 8 bases that match TRBD1. Germline CDR1 and CDR2: SGHAT and FQNNGV. The J segment lost 4 bases and the V segment lost 4 bases, leaving 12 bases of the junction unmatched. The length of the CDR3 is 17 residues.